This is a list of T cell receptor beta chains from one sample in a study of blood T cell repertoires in COVID-19. Sequenced by immunoSEQ multiplex PCR; TCRdb stores in-frame clones only, minus some. The repertoire consists of more than 85,000 clones, with roughly 87% occurring once and the leading ten covering 4% to 5.5%. The sequenced sample consisted of peripheral blood. Receptors were obtained from a man aged 70-80 years with acute or convalescent COVID-19. Each CDR3 is given with its conserved first and last residue. Fields, in order: J gene, clone size, V gene, D gene, CDR3 protein, CDR3 DNA. D genes are given only for firm matches. Clone size is shown for a subset of rows, as once, few, many or a class of expanded clone.

>TRBJ1-5|-|TRBV5-1|-
CASSLDPRREPQHF
TGCGCCAGCAGCTTGGACCCACGACGGGAGCCCCAGCATTTT
>TRBJ2-5|-|TRBV5-5|TRBD1
CASSLGLGQGGETQYF
TGTGCCAGCAGTCTTGGTTTGGGACAGGGGGGAGAGACCCAGTACTTC
>TRBJ2-5|-|TRBV10-1|-
CASSETGIGETQYF
TGCGCCAGCAGTGAAACAGGGATTGGGGAGACCCAGTACTTC
>TRBJ1-2|-|TRBV19|-
CASIDRSLTGYTF
TGTGCCAGTATCGACAGGTCCCTGACGGGCTACACCTTC
>TRBJ2-1|-|TRBV6-4|-
CASSRTGDEQFF
TGTGCCAGCAGTCGTACGGGGGATGAGCAGTTCTTC
>TRBJ1-4|few|TRBV3-1/TRBV3-2|-
CASSQDLGAGNNEKLFF
TGTGCCAGCAGCCAAGATTTAGGGGCAGGTAATAATGAAAAACTGTTTTTT
>TRBJ1-5|-|TRBV15|-
CATSRDAGESNQPQHF
TGTGCCACCAGCAGAGATGCAGGGGAAAGCAATCAGCCCCAGCATTTT
>TRBJ1-4|-|TRBV12-3/TRBV12-4|TRBD1
CASSLAGDRERIF
TGTGCCAGCAGTTTAGCGGGGGACAGGGAAAGGATTTTT
>TRBJ1-5|-|TRBV5-8|-
CASSLDGLGINQPQHF
TGTGCCAGCAGCTTGGATGGGCTCGGGATCAATCAGCCCCAGCATTTT
>TRBJ1-6|-|TRBV24-1|TRBD1
CATSDPGGNSYNSPLHF
TGTGCCACCAGTGATCCAGGGGGCAACTCCTATAATTCACCCCTCCACTTT
>TRBJ2-7|-|TRBV5-6|TRBD1
CASSLTGAYEQYF
TGTGCCAGCAGCTTGACAGGGGCCTACGAGCAGTACTTC
>TRBJ2-3|-|TRBV2|-
CASSFDIYGTDTQYF
TGTGCCAGCTCATTTGACATCTATGGCACAGATACGCAGTATTTT
>TRBJ1-2|-|TRBV12-5|-
CASVADTYGYTF
TGTGCTAGTGTCGCAGACACCTATGGCTACACCTTC
>TRBJ1-1|-|TRBV27|-
CASSSPRGRLYTEAFF
TGTGCCAGCAGTTCCCCGCGGGGAAGACTTTACACTGAAGCTTTCTTT
>TRBJ2-2|-|TRBV5-4|TRBD1
CASSVRDRGHGGELFF
TGTGCCAGCAGCGTCCGGGACAGGGGGCATGGCGGGGAGCTGTTTTTT
>TRBJ1-2|-|TRBV2|-
CASSERGWDYGYTF
TGTGCCAGCAGTGAACGGGGGTGGGACTATGGCTACACCTTC
>TRBJ1-4|once|TRBV4-1|-
CASSQDLGGSEKLFF
TGCGCCAGCAGCCAAGATTTGGGGGGAAGTGAAAAACTGTTTTTT
>TRBJ2-5|-|TRBV3-1/TRBV3-2|TRBD2
CASSHAGRGAVETQYF
TGTGCCAGCAGCCATGCGGGGCGGGGGGCCGTGGAGACCCAGTACTTC
>TRBJ1-2|-|TRBV5-1|-
CASSLGVGQSKRRGYTF
TGCGCCAGCAGCTTGGGGGTCGGACAATCCAAAAGACGTGGCTACACCTTC
>TRBJ2-2|-|TRBV29-1|TRBD1
CSVETGWGGELFF
TGCAGCGTTGAGACAGGGTGGGGCGGGGAGCTGTTTTTT
>TRBJ1-1|-|TRBV4-2|-
CASSQDGGEEAFF
TGTGCCAGCAGCCAAGATGGAGGGGAAGAAGCTTTCTTT
>TRBJ1-3|-|TRBV5-1|-
CASSQTVSGNTIYF
TGCGCCAGCAGCCAGACAGTCTCTGGAAACACCATATATTTT
>TRBJ2-1|-|TRBV2|-
CASSENPGEREFF
TGTGCCAGCAGTGAGAACCCCGGAGAGCGCGAGTTCTTC